The clone carrying this T cell receptor (beta chain) rates as medium-sized (0.01 to 0.1%). Its target is not known. The data were taken from a study of vaccination and CD4 T cells after COVID-19. The CDR3 is made up of 14 amino acids. V was trimmed by 3 bases and J by 15 bases, leaving 21 bases between them. Per the germline V gene, CDR1 is KGHSH and CDR2 is LQKENI. The Oncomine TCR Beta short-read assay sequenced DNA from cultured CD4+ T cells. TCRdb reprocessed the PCR reads with MiXCR, giving one entry per CDR3 protein. The sample lists 10,000 to 12,000 distinct CDR3 sequences; approximately 30% were seen once. Described treatment: approximately nine-day PBMC culture with coronavirus spike peptide pools or control peptides (ViraFEST assay).

The sequence was collected from a human donor who had recovered from COVID-19. This chain uses TRBV18 with TRBJ2-1, with TRBD2 as a possible D gene (5 bases). Sequencing used CD4+ T cells from blood, cultured in vitro, obtained after SARS-CoV-2 vaccination. The CDR3 nucleotides are TGTGCCAGCTCACCCTACCAAGGACGGGAATTGGGGTTCTTC. It encodes CASSPYQGRELGFF.